This T cell receptor beta chain was identified during a study of identical twins. Findings and limits, study-wide: Memory repertoires showed no such pattern, whereas abundant cord blood beta clonotypes carried fewer insertions.

As to this clonotype: The antigen remains undetermined.

CDR1 is DFQATT and CDR2 is SNEGSKA in the germline V gene (reference sequence). The CDR3 spans 13 residues. V dropped 6 bases and J dropped 5 bases, with 13 bases sitting between them. TCRdb processed the 5' RACE reads anew with MiXCR; each CDR3 protein has one entry. The sample includes about 470,000 distinct CDR3 sequences, approximately 24% of them seen just once. These records were also assigned to another study, of T cells expressing NK-cell markers. That source adds: These clonotypes additionally ranked first within the CD3+CD56-NKG2C+ fraction of a handful of donors.

The sample comprised CD4+ T cells sorted from blood. This sequence originates from a woman aged 18-35 years in good health. The chain recombines TRBV20-1 with TRBJ2-2; D is undetermined. The CDR3 DNA is TGCAGTGCCCCCCCCATTGGGACCGGGGAGCTGTTTTTT. Translating gives CSAPPIGTGELFF.